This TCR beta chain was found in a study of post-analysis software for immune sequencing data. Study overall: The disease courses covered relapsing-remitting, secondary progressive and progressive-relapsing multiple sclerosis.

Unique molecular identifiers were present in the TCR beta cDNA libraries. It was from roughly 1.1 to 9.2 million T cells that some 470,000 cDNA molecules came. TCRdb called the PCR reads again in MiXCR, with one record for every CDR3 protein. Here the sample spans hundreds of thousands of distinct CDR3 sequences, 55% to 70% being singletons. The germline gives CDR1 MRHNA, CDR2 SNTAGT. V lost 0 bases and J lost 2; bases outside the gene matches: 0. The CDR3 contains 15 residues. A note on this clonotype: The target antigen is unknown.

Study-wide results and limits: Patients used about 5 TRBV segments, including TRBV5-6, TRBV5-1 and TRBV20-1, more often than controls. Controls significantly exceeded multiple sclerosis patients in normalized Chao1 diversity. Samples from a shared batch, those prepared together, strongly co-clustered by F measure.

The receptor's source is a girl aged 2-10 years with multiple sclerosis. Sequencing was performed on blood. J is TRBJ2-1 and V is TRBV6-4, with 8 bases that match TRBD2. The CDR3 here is CASSDSAGAYNEQFF. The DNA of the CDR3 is TGTGCCAGCAGTGACTCAGCGGGAGCCTACAATGAGCAGTTCTTC.